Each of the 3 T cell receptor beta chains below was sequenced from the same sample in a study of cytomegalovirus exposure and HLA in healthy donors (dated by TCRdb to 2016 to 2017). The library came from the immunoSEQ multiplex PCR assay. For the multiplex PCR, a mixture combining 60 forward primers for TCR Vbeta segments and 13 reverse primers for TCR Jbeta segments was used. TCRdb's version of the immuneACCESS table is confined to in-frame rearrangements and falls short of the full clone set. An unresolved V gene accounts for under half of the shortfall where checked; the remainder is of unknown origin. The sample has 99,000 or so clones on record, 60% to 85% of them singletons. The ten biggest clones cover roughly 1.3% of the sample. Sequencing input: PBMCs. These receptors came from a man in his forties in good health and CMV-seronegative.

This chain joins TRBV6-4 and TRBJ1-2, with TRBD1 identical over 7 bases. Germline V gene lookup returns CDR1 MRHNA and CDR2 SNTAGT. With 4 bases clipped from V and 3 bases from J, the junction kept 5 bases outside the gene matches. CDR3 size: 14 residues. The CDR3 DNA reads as TGTGCCAGCAGTGCGACAGGGTTGGACTATGGCTACACCTTC. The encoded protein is CASSATGLDYGYTF.

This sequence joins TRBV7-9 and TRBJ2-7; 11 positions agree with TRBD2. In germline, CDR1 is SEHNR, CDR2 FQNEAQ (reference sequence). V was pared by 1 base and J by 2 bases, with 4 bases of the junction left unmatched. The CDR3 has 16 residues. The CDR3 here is CASSLGSGRVPYEQYF. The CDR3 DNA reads TGTGCCAGCAGCTTAGGTAGCGGGAGGGTACCCTACGAGCAGTACTTC.

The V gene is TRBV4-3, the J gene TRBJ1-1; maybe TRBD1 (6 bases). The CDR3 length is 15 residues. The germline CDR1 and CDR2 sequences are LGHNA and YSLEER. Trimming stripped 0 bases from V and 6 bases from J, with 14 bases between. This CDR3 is CASSQDQQGDAEAFF. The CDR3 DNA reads TGCGCCAGCAGCCAAGATCAACAGGGTGACGCTGAAGCTTTCTTT.